This is a list of T cell receptor beta chains from one sample in a study of yellow fever vaccine responses in identical twins. TCRdb fed the RT-PCR reads into MiXCR, producing one record per CDR3 protein. The sample holds 6,900 or so distinct CDR3 sequences, 80% to 85% seen once. The source was T cells from blood (PBMCs), unsorted or a sorted subset (not recorded which), collected before or after yellow fever vaccination (not recorded which). These receptors were obtained from a woman younger than 35 who received the yellow fever vaccine. The CDR3 runs from the conserved cysteine through the conserved F or W. The D gene is left open where the match is weak.

CDR3 protein: CASSYGGIAIRNEQFF
V gene: TRBV6-2/TRBV6-3
D gene: NA
J gene: TRBJ2-1

CDR3 protein: CASSGGRADEQFF
V gene: TRBV4-1
D gene: TRBD2
J gene: TRBJ2-1

CDR3 protein: CASSISSGAYNEQFF
V gene: TRBV19
D gene: TRBD2
J gene: TRBJ2-1

CDR3 protein: CASSVIQGYNEQFF
V gene: TRBV9
D gene: TRBD1
J gene: TRBJ2-1

CDR3 protein: CASSINGRAPDEQFF
V gene: TRBV19
D gene: TRBD2
J gene: TRBJ2-1

CDR3 protein: CASSQGTGVSYNEQFF
V gene: TRBV4-1
D gene: NA
J gene: TRBJ2-1

CDR3 protein: CASSQEQGTSYEQYF
V gene: TRBV4-2
D gene: NA
J gene: TRBJ2-7

CDR3 protein: CASNRVVYEQYF
V gene: TRBV2
D gene: NA
J gene: TRBJ2-7

CDR3 protein: CATSDGGDYNEQFF
V gene: TRBV24-1
D gene: TRBD2
J gene: TRBJ2-1

CDR3 protein: CASRVWGEETQYF
V gene: TRBV11-2
D gene: NA
J gene: TRBJ2-5

CDR3 protein: CASSLWTNQPQHF
V gene: TRBV4-1
D gene: NA
J gene: TRBJ1-5

CDR3 protein: CATSGESTEAFF
V gene: TRBV7-9
D gene: NA
J gene: TRBJ1-1

CDR3 protein: CASSQVLSQPQHF
V gene: TRBV4-1
D gene: NA
J gene: TRBJ1-5

CDR3 protein: CASTMDPMGF
V gene: TRBV11-1
D gene: NA
J gene: TRBJ2-7

CDR3 protein: CAISVEPNNEQFF
V gene: TRBV10-3
D gene: NA
J gene: TRBJ2-1

CDR3 protein: CASSSRGNEQYF
V gene: TRBV12-3/TRBV12-4
D gene: NA
J gene: TRBJ2-7

CDR3 protein: CSAREREGYYEQYF
V gene: TRBV20-1
D gene: NA
J gene: TRBJ2-7

CDR3 protein: CASSVPSFYEQYF
V gene: TRBV5-6
D gene: NA
J gene: TRBJ2-7

CDR3 protein: CASSYSETGVYGYTF
V gene: TRBV6-5
D gene: TRBD1
J gene: TRBJ1-2

CDR3 protein: CASSAAGADTEAFF
V gene: TRBV19
D gene: NA
J gene: TRBJ1-1